Listed here is a single T cell receptor beta chain. Antigen unknown. The sample originates from a study of brain T cells in children with intractable seizures. The V gene lost 0 bases and the J gene lost 1 base, with 15 bases spanning the gap. Germline V lookup: CDR1 LGHDT, CDR2 YNNKEL (reference sequence). CDR3 length: 17 amino acids. TCRdb's copy holds only in-frame clones and misses some; the assay was immunoSEQ multiplex PCR. Here the sample spans around 340,000 clones, 93% being singletons. The time point here: blood from clinic visit 5 months post-surgery; TSC patient then seizure free. Pre-surgery treatment included at least one anti-epileptic drug. Whole-study findings and limits: HCMV serostatus was not known, and viral specificity came from CDR3 similarity only.

The sequences come from peripheral blood, collected approximately 5 months after surgery. The clonotype was recovered from a boy under three years old with tuberous sclerosis and intractable seizures. The chain carries TRBV3-1 (or the pseudogene TRBV3-2) and TRBJ1-1; D is unresolved. The CDR3 sequence: CASSQDTFQKGNTEAFF. The DNA of the CDR3 is TGTGCCAGCAGCCAAGATACGTTCCAGAAGGGGAACACTGAAGCTTTCTTT.